Listed below are T cell receptor beta chains from one sample, sequenced in a study of shared clonotypes between healthy human individuals. The data were produced by immunoSEQ multiplex PCR, yet TCRdb's version contains in-frame clones alone and is incomplete. The sample includes some 2,100,000 clones, under 97% of them seen just once. The source material was naive CD4+ T cells sorted from blood. The receptors shown here come from a man aged 18 to 30 in good health. CDR3s include the opening cysteine and the closing phenylalanine or tryptophan. Fields, in order: D gene, V gene, J gene, CDR3 protein. D genes are given only for firm matches.

>.|TRBV30|TRBJ1-6
CAWNHNNSPLHF
>.|TRBV30|TRBJ1-6
CAWRGSLNSPLHF
>.|TRBV14|TRBJ1-1
CASSQAYPHEAFF
>.|TRBV11-2|TRBJ2-7
CASSLLTSKIHYEQYF
>TRBD1|TRBV6-1|TRBJ1-4
CASSEIGRQGREKLFF
>.|TRBV10-3|TRBJ2-1
CAISGLGGDEQFF
>TRBD1|TRBV9|TRBJ1-5
CASSVGEGGGNQPQHF
>.|TRBV10-1|TRBJ2-3
CASSDFRASTDTQYF
>.|TRBV6-6|TRBJ1-5
CASEGDSNQPQHF
>.|TRBV7-2|TRBJ1-1
CASSLASGANTEAFF
>.|TRBV19|TRBJ2-3
CASSATGTDTQYF
>.|TRBV19|TRBJ1-1
CASKAGHTEAFF
>TRBD2|TRBV5-1|TRBJ2-1
CASSLASGMSRNEQFF
>TRBD2|TRBV10-1|TRBJ2-3
CASSEVLAGGTDTQYF
>.|TRBV6-1|TRBJ1-1
CASSVGVWAEAFF
>.|TRBV6-1|TRBJ1-4
CASSASMGKLFF
>.|TRBV5-5|TRBJ1-5
CASSLGGRGSNQPQHF
>TRBD2|TRBV4-3|TRBJ2-7
CASSQGGSGSFEQYF
>.|TRBV5-6|TRBJ1-2
CASSLAVGAGYTF
>TRBD1|TRBV5-1|TRBJ2-3
CASSSKWTGTDTQYF
>TRBD2|TRBV9|TRBJ2-7
CASSVSPTSGNYEQYF
>.|TRBV18|TRBJ1-4
CASSPTAENEKLFF
>.|TRBV10-1|TRBJ1-6
CASSGQINSPLHF
>.|TRBV19|TRBJ2-5
CASRASGETQYF
>TRBD2|TRBV11-2|TRBJ2-3
CASSLAAGARTDTQYF
>TRBD1|TRBV12-5|TRBJ1-1
CASGLGRDRNLMNTEAFF
>.|TRBV7-9|TRBJ2-7
CASSRHYEQYF
>TRBD2|TRBV5-1|TRBJ2-2
CASSFLAGGPGELFF
>TRBD1|TRBV7-9|TRBJ1-6
CASSPSLLGQGANSPLHF
>TRBD1|TRBV4-3|TRBJ1-6
CASSRYLLGTDNNSPLHF
>.|TRBV19|TRBJ2-3
CASSTRRREDTQYF
>.|TRBV10-3|TRBJ2-3
CASISRPTGQATDTQYF
>TRBD2|TRBV11-2|TRBJ2-7
CASSNSGGSDEQYF
>TRBD2|TRBV5-4|TRBJ2-1
CASSGGLAGNEQFF
>.|TRBV7-9|TRBJ2-7
CASSLGDGSYEQYF